The present entry profiles one T cell receptor (beta chain) with its context. Antigen specificity is unknown. In the PCR, 60 Vbeta and 13 Jbeta primers were used. Profiled with immunoSEQ multiplex PCR; TCRdb holds only in-frame clones, not every one. Among approximately 140,000 clones listed, approximately 80% were seen once. Germline V CDR1 and CDR2: GTSNPN, SVGIG (reference sequence). V dropped 0 bases and J dropped 0; count of bases not matched to a gene: 12. The CDR3 runs to 18 residues. This entry comes from a study of cytomegalovirus exposure and HLA in healthy donors. At the level of the study: Sequencing of 150 million to 200 million T cells in an earlier analysis found 100 million to 140 million unique TCR beta sequences.

Likely unrecorded immune exposures existed in these nominally healthy donors. Study-wide findings and caveats: Previous analysis showed most TCR beta V segments were productive about 90% or about 30% of the time. Whilst most TCR sequences proved rare, a subset of public TCRs occurred across many donors.

The specimen was PBMCs. The rearrangement links TRBV30 to TRBJ2-3, with 7 nucleotides matching TRBD2. The TCR was taken from a male donor in good health and CMV-seronegative. The CDR3 is CAWSVYWASGISTDTQYF. The CDR3 region has the DNA TGTGCCTGGAGTGTATATTGGGCGAGCGGGATTAGCACAGATACGCAGTATTTT.